A selection of T cell receptor beta chains follows, all from one sample in a study of blood T cell repertoires in COVID-19. The method was immunoSEQ multiplex PCR; TCRdb's version includes in-frame clones alone and lacks a portion of them. The sample has a few hundred thousand clones; approximately 90% are singletons. Sequenced sample: peripheral blood. The receptors were gathered from a woman aged 30 to 39 with COVID-19, enrolled during active disease. CDR3s include the opening cysteine and the closing phenylalanine or tryptophan. Fields, in order: J gene, D gene, V gene, CDR3 length, CDR3 DNA, CDR3 protein. D genes are given only for firm matches.

J: TRBJ1-2; D: TRBD1; V: TRBV3-1/TRBV3-2; length: 15; DNA: TGTGCCAGCAGCTCTCAGGACAGGACAGGGAATGGCTACACCTTC; CDR3: CASSSQDRTGNGYTF
J: TRBJ2-1; D: NA; V: TRBV7-2; length: 10; DNA: TGTGCCAGCGGTCCAGGTGAGCAGTTCTTC; CDR3: CASGPGEQFF
J: TRBJ2-1; D: TRBD2; V: TRBV5-1; length: 14; DNA: TGCGCCAGCAGCTCTCTTGGACTAGCCGAAGTGCAGTTCTTC; CDR3: CASSSLGLAEVQFF
J: TRBJ2-2; D: NA; V: TRBV19; length: 12; DNA: TGTGCCAGTAGCCGGTACGGCGGGGAGCTGTTTTTT; CDR3: CASSRYGGELFF
J: TRBJ2-4; D: TRBD2; V: TRBV19; length: 15; DNA: TGTGCCAGTAGTAAGACTAGCGCGCCCAAAAACATTCAGTACTTC; CDR3: CASSKTSAPKNIQYF
J: TRBJ1-6; D: NA; V: TRBV19; length: 15; DNA: TGTGCCAGTAGTACCGAGGACAGCTATAATTCACCCCTCCACTTT; CDR3: CASSTEDSYNSPLHF
J: TRBJ2-1; D: NA; V: TRBV7-2; length: 15; DNA: TGTGCCAGCAGCTTAGCGCAGTCTGGCTACAATGAGCAGTTCTTC; CDR3: CASSLAQSGYNEQFF
J: TRBJ2-3; D: TRBD2; V: TRBV5-6; length: 17; DNA: TGTGCCAGCAGCTACCGGACTAGCGGGCGCCGCACAGATACGCAGTATTTT; CDR3: CASSYRTSGRRTDTQYF
J: TRBJ1-2; D: TRBD1; V: TRBV11-3; length: 14; DNA: TGTGCCAGCAGCTTACAGGGGGAAGACTATGGCTACACCTTC; CDR3: CASSLQGEDYGYTF
J: TRBJ2-3; D: TRBD1; V: TRBV7-9; length: 13; DNA: TGTGCCAGCAGCTTAGAGGGGGCGGATACGCAGTATTTT; CDR3: CASSLEGADTQYF
J: TRBJ1-4; D: TRBD1; V: TRBV5-1; length: 15; DNA: TGCGCCAGCAGCTTTTCCGGGACAGTCTACGAAAAACTGTTTTTT; CDR3: CASSFSGTVYEKLFF
J: TRBJ2-5; D: TRBD1; V: TRBV19; length: 15; DNA: TGTGCCAGTAGTACAACAGGGGCCGGAGCGGAGACCCAGTACTTC; CDR3: CASSTTGAGAETQYF
J: TRBJ2-2; D: NA; V: TRBV24-1; length: 14; DNA: TGTGCCACCAGTGACAGGTTAAACACCGGGGAGCTGTTTTTT; CDR3: CATSDRLNTGELFF
J: TRBJ2-5; D: NA; V: TRBV3-1/TRBV3-2; length: 12; DNA: TGTGCCAGCAGCCGTAGTCAAGAGACCCAGTACTTC; CDR3: CASSRSQETQYF
J: TRBJ2-3; D: NA; V: TRBV7-9; length: 10; DNA: TGTGCCAGCAGCCCTCCCACGCAGTATTTT; CDR3: CASSPPTQYF